This T cell receptor beta chain was sequenced during a study of CD8+CD57+ T cells in acquired aplastic anemia. Across the whole study: Isolated CD4+ and CD8+ cells, once sorted, yielded DNA averaging 3.2 ug.

This clonotype was observed a handful of times. What it binds is unknown. TCR beta VDJ combinations and CDR3 sequences were profiled from genomic DNA. TCRdb itself ran the reads through MiXCR, one entry per CDR3 protein. The sample lists more than 250,000 distinct CDR3 sequences, roughly half seen once, with less than 10% in the top ten. Whole-study findings and limits: Patient and control CD8+ Simpson's diversity was not significantly different. Patients and controls shared approximately 28 CD8+ CDR3 sequences.

CDR3 length equals 16 residues. V shed 6 bases and J shed 3 bases, with 20 bases lying between them. Germline V gene lookup returns CDR1 MNHEY and CDR2 SMNVEV (reference sequence). The sample was sorted CD4+, CD8+, or CD8+CD57+ T cells (not recorded which) from PBMCs. The genes are TRBV27 and TRBJ1-1; D gene uncertain. This TCR came from a human donor with severe aplastic anemia or a healthy control (not recorded which). For the CDR3, the DNA is TGTGCCAGCAGACCTGGGCACGCGCGAATGGACACTGAAGCTTTCTTT. Encoded protein: CASRPGHARMDTEAFF.